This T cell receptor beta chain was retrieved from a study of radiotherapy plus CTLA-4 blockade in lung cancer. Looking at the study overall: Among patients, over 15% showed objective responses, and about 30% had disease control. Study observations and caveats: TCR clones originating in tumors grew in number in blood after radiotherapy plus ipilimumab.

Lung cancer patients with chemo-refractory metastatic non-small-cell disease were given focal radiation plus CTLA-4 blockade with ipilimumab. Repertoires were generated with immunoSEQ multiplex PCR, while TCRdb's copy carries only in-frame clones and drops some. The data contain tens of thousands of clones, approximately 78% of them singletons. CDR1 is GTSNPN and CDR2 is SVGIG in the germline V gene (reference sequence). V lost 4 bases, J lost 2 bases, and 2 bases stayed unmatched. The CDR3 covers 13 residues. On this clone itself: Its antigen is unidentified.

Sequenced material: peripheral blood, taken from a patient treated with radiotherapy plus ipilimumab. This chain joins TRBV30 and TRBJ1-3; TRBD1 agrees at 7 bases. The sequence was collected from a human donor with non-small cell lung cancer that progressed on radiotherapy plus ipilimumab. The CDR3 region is CAWTGTAGNTIYF. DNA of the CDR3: TGTGCCTGGACCGGGACAGCTGGAAACACCATATATTTT.